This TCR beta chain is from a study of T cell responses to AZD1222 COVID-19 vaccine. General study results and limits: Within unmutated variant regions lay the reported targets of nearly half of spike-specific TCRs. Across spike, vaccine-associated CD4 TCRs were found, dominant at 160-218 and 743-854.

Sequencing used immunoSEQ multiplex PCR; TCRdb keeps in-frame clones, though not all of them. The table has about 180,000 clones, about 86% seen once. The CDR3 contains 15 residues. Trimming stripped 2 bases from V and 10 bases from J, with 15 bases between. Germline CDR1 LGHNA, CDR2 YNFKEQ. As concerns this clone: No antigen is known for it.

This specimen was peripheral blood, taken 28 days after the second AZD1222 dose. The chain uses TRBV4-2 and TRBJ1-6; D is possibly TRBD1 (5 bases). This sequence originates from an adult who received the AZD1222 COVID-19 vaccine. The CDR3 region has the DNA TGTGCCAGCAGCCAATGGGAAGGGGAAGGATCACCCCTCCACTTT. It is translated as CASSQWEGEGSPLHF.